These 5 T cell receptor beta chains were sequenced from one sample in a study of blood T cell repertoires in COVID-19. Method: immunoSEQ multiplex PCR; TCRdb's copy keeps in-frame clones and lacks some. The sample lists roughly 220,000 clones; roughly four fifths were seen once. Sequencing was done on a sample of peripheral blood. Receptor source: a woman younger than 45 who had recovered from COVID-19.

The chain joins TRBV18 to TRBJ2-3; 16 positions match TRBD2. CDR1 is KGHSH, CDR2 LQKENI, per germline. V trimming: 6 bases; J trimming: 1 base; junction bases outside the gene matches: 7. This CDR3 has 18 amino acids. This CDR3 reads CASSSGLAGGAGTDTQYF. CDR3 nucleotides: TGTGCCAGCTCGTCGGGACTAGCGGGAGGGGCCGGCACAGATACGCAGTATTTT.

The chain recombines TRBV7-9 with TRBJ2-7; TRBD2 agrees at 7 bases. CDR3 length: 16 amino acids. Per germline, CDR1 SEHNR and CDR2 FQNEAQ (reference sequence). The V gene end was trimmed by 4 bases and the J gene end by 3 bases; junction bases not matched to a gene: 12. CDR3: CASSSTRQRGFYEQYF. The CDR3 nucleotides are TGTGCCAGCAGCTCCACAAGGCAGCGGGGATTCTACGAGCAGTACTTC.

This chain links TRBV10-1 with TRBJ1-1; a possible D gene is TRBD1 (5 bases). V lost 6 bases and J lost 2, with 10 bases in between. In germline, CDR1 is WNHNN, CDR2 SYGVQD (reference sequence). The CDR3 is made up of 13 amino acids. DNA for the CDR3: TGCGCCAGCAGAATGGGACTTAACACTGAAGCTTTCTTT. Translated: CASRMGLNTEAFF.

The chain couples TRBV5-1 to TRBJ1-5, with 9 bases aligning to TRBD1. J gave up 4 bases and V 6 bases, and 5 bases lay outside the gene matches. The CDR3 consists of 14 residues. In germline, CDR1 is SGHRS, CDR2 YFSETQ. The CDR3 bases are TGCGCCAGCAAGGCTGGACAGGGGAATCAGCCCCAGCATTTT. Protein product: CASKAGQGNQPQHF.

Concerning this clone itself: Other DNA sequences within the sample encode an identical CDR3. Here the CDR3 reads CASLTGSYEQYF. Here the CDR3 DNA reads TGTGCCTCGTTGACAGGATCCTACGAGCAGTACTTC. The chain uses TRBV30 and TRBJ2-7; a weak D match, TRBD1 (6 bases). The V gene's germline CDR1 is GTSNPN and CDR2 SVGIG (reference sequence). Trimming left V 7 bases short and J 1 base short, with 11 bases between. CDR3 size: 12 residues.